The 18 T cell receptor beta chains in this list originate from one sample, sequenced in a study of identical twins. One entry per CDR3 protein results from TCRdb running MiXCR on the 5' RACE reads. This sample carries roughly 690,000 distinct CDR3 sequences, 21% of them seen once, and the ten largest clones take over 4%. This sample was shared with a second study, whose subject was T cells expressing NK-cell markers.

The sample comprised PBMCs. These receptors all stem from a woman aged 18 to 35 in good health.

The chain uses TRBV6-1 and TRBJ2-7, with 7 bases fitting TRBD1. With 7 bases clipped from V and 3 bases from J, the junction kept 12 bases outside the gene matches. Germline values: CDR1 MNHNS, CDR2 SASEGT. This CDR3 comprises 15 residues. This CDR3 reads CASTMGQGVNYEQYF. DNA for the CDR3: TGTGCCAGCACCATGGGGCAGGGGGTGAACTACGAGCAGTACTTC.

This clonotype showed up just a few times. The chain links TRBV7-2 to TRBJ1-1; no clear D. Germline CDR1 SGHTA, CDR2 FQGNSA. V was shortened by 5 bases and J by 8 bases, with 12 bases between the two germline ends. The CDR3 sequence is 12 residues long. CDR3 nucleotide sequence: TGTGCCAGCAGCCCCCTAGGAGGCGAAGCTTTCTTT. The encoded protein is CASSPLGGEAFF. Together with reference TRBV7-2 and TRBJ1-1, the CDR3 gives the full variable domain: GAGVSQSPSNKVTEKGKDVELRCDPISGHTALYWYRQSLGQGLEFLIYFQGNSAPDKSGLPSDRFSAERTGGSVSTLTIQRTQQEDSAVYLCASSPLGGEAFFGQGTRLTVV.

There are a few counts of this clonotype. This chain joins TRBV7-8 and TRBJ2-2; D assignment may be TRBD1 or TRBD2 (5 bases each). CDR3 length: 15 residues. The V and J ends lost 5 bases and 1 base respectively, with 11 bases between them. The V gene's germline CDR1 is SGHVS and CDR2 FQNEAQ. The CDR3 bases are TGTGCCAGCAGCACCGGGACCGGGAACACCGGGGAGCTGTTTTTT. Protein: CASSTGTGNTGELFF.

This sequence joins TRBV20-1 and TRBJ2-2; D gene uncertain. Trimming removed 3 bases at V and 2 bases at J, with 7 bases between. This CDR3 is 13 amino acids long. From germline, CDR1 is DFQATT and CDR2 SNEGSKA (reference sequence). The CDR3 region is CSARPGNTGELFF. The CDR3 DNA follows: TGCAGTGCTAGGCCCGGCAACACCGGGGAGCTGTTTTTT.

This chain uses TRBV7-9 with TRBJ2-2; D possibly corresponds to TRBD2 (6 bases). Deletions cut 1 base from V and 5 bases from J, with 17 bases between. CDR1 is SEHNR and CDR2 is FQNEAQ in the germline V gene (reference sequence). There are 17 residues in the CDR3. CDR3 sequence: CASSLVGRGFLTGELFF. The CDR3 DNA is TGTGCCAGCAGCTTAGTTGGGCGGGGCTTCTTAACCGGGGAGCTGTTTTTT. The full variable domain, its missing parts supplied by reference TRBV7-9 and TRBJ2-2, is DTGVSQNPRHKITKRGQNVTFRCDPISEHNRLYWYRQTLGQGPEFLTYFQNEAQLEKSRLLSDRFSAERPKGSFSTLEIQRTEQGDSAMYLCASSLVGRGFLTGELFFGEGSRLTVL.

This clonotype was detected only a few times. This rearrangement joins TRBV7-4 to TRBJ2-1; 11 nucleotides line up with TRBD2. The germline gives CDR1 SGHVT, CDR2 SQSDAQ. V lost 5 bases and J lost 6; bases outside the gene matches: 12. The CDR3 length is 17 residues. CDR3 loop: CASSPLETSGSPNEQFF. The CDR3 DNA is TGTGCCAGCAGCCCACTAGAAACTAGCGGGAGCCCCAATGAGCAGTTCTTC.

This clonotype has at least ten counts. The J gene is TRBJ2-3, the V gene TRBV20-1; 11 bases are shared with TRBD2. Germline V gives CDR1 DFQATT, CDR2 SNEGSKA (reference sequence). V was pared by 6 bases and J by 6 bases, with 8 bases of the junction left unmatched. The CDR3 contains 14 residues. The CDR3 DNA follows: TGCAGTGCCAGACTAGCGGGAAGTCCGGATACGCAGTATTTT. This gives the protein CSARLAGSPDTQYF.

This clonotype occurred a few times. The chain is built from TRBV11-1 and TRBJ2-3; TRBD1 matches at 8 bases. Germline V gene data show CDR1 as SGHAT and CDR2 as FQDESV (reference sequence). Trimming took 5 bases from V and 1 from J; bases not matched to a gene: 5. This CDR3 has 15 amino acids. This CDR3 is CASSNRRGRTDTQYF. DNA of the CDR3: TGTGCCAGCAGCAACCGCAGGGGGCGCACAGATACGCAGTATTTT. Combining the CDR3 with reference TRBV11-1 and TRBJ2-3 gives the whole variable domain EAEVAQSPRYKITEKSQAVAFWCDPISGHATLYWYRQILGQGPELLVQFQDESVVDDSQLPKDRFSAERLKGVDSTLKIQPAELGDSAMYLCASSNRRGRTDTQYFGPGTRLTVL.

The gene calls are TRBV20-1 and TRBJ2-7; tentative D call: TRBD1 (6 bases). Looked up from germline, CDR1 is DFQATT and CDR2 is SNEGSKA (reference sequence). This CDR3 has 12 residues. V lost 6 bases and J lost 3, with 12 bases in between. The CDR3 loop reads CSAPSDSYEQYF. The CDR3 bases are TGCAGTGCCCCATCGGACAGCTACGAGCAGTACTTC.

This clonotype was seen a handful of times. V is TRBV4-1 and J is TRBJ1-2, with TRBD1 as a possible D gene (6 bases). From germline, CDR1 is MGHRA and CDR2 YSYEKL. This CDR3 spans 16 amino acids. V lost 0 bases and J 5 bases, leaving 16 bases between the germline ends. CDR3 sequence (DNA): TGCGCCAGCAGCCAAGACGGGTCAGGGGTGGCTTATGGCTACACCTTC. This encodes CASSQDGSGVAYGYTF.

V and J are TRBV13 and TRBJ2-1; possibly TRBD2 for D (5 bases). Germline V gives CDR1 PRHDT, CDR2 FYEKMQ (reference sequence). This CDR3 has 13 amino acids. Trimming removed 7 bases at V and 1 base at J, with 8 bases between. The chain's CDR3 is CASMGESYNEQFF. In DNA, the CDR3 is TGTGCCAGCATGGGAGAGTCCTACAATGAGCAGTTCTTC.

The chain carries TRBV20-1 and TRBJ2-7; tentatively, D is TRBD1 or TRBD2 (6 bases each). The CDR3 extends over 13 amino acids. Germline CDR1 DFQATT, CDR2 SNEGSKA (reference sequence). V lost 6 bases, J lost 3 bases, and 15 bases lay in between. In DNA form, the CDR3 reads TGCAGTGCCTGGCGGGACACAAACTACGAGCAGTACTTC. Translating gives CSAWRDTNYEQYF.

The chain combines TRBV12-3 or TRBV12-4 with TRBJ2-2, with 10 positions matching TRBD1. The CDR3 runs 15 residues. Trimming took 5 bases from V and 5 from J; bases not matched to a gene: 5. The CDR3 sequence is CASSPGTGVTGELFF. As DNA, the CDR3 is TGTGCCAGCAGTCCCGGGACAGGGGTTACCGGGGAGCTGTTTTTT.

The chain recombines TRBV3-1 with TRBJ2-2; 7 bases match TRBD2. Germline V lookup: CDR1 LGHDT, CDR2 YNNKEL (reference sequence). With 4 bases clipped from V and 8 bases from J, the junction kept 1 base outside the gene matches. The CDR3 covers 12 residues. The CDR3 nucleotides are TGTGCCAGCAGCCGGACTAGAGGGGAGCTGTTTTTT. This encodes CASSRTRGELFF.

This clonotype was counted ten times or more. The CDR3 reads CASSPRGGGSYEQYF. The CDR3 DNA reads TGTGCCAGCAGCCCCCGTGGCGGTGGCTCCTACGAGCAGTACTTC. The V gene is TRBV9, the J gene TRBJ2-7; D is unresolved. Trimming took 4 bases from V and 0 from J, leaving 14 bases between them. The CDR3 loop spans 15 amino acids. Per germline, CDR1 SGDLS and CDR2 YYNGEE.

This clonotype was detected many times. The chain carries TRBV12-3 or TRBV12-4 and TRBJ2-1, with TRBD2 identical over 12 bases. CDR3 length: 15 residues. V dropped 5 bases and J dropped 4; count of bases not matched to a gene: 3. CDR3 residues: CASSPTSGRYNEQFF. The CDR3 nucleotides are TGTGCCAGCAGTCCTACTAGCGGGAGGTACAATGAGCAGTTCTTC.

The V call is TRBV5-1, the J call TRBJ1-1; D uncertain. CDR1 is SGHRS, CDR2 YFSETQ, per germline. The V end was cut by 3 bases, the J end by 1 base, with 7 bases between. The CDR3 spans 13 residues. CDR3 nucleotides: TGCGCCAGCAGCTCCACGTCGAACACTGAAGCTTTCTTT. Translation: CASSSTSNTEAFF.

Ten or more counts support this clonotype. V and J are TRBV12-3 or TRBV12-4 and TRBJ1-2, with unresolved D. V dropped 5 bases and J dropped 5 bases, with 18 bases sitting between them. This CDR3 comprises 15 residues. CDR3 sequence reads: CASSPRAIRWYGYTF. The CDR3 region has the DNA TGTGCCAGCAGTCCGCGGGCCATAAGGTGGTATGGCTACACCTTC.